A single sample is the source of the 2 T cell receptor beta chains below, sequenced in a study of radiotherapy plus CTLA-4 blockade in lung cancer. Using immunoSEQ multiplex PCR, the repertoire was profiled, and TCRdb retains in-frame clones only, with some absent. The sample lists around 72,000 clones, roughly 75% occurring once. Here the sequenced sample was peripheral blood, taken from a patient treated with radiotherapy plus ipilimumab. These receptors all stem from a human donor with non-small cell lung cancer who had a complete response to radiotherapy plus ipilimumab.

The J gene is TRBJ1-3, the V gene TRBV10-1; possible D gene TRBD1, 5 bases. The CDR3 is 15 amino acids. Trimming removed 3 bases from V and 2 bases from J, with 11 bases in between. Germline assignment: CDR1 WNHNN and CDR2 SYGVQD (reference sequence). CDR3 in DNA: TGCGCCAGCAGTGACTCGACAGCCGCTGGAAACACCATATATTTT. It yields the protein CASSDSTAAGNTIYF.

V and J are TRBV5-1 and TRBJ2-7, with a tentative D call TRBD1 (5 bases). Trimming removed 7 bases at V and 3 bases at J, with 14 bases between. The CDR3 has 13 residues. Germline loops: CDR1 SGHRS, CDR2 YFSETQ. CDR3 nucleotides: TGCGCCAGCGGACCAGGGAATCTCTACGAGCAGTACTTC. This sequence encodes CASGPGNLYEQYF.